These 4 T cell receptor beta chains share one sample of origin, sequenced in a study of T cells in Graves' hyperthyroidism and ophthalmopathy. RNA transcripts yielded amplified TCR beta CDR3 regions. Researchers ran a first-round RT-PCR on the TCR CDR3 using the HTBI primer set. TCRdb processed the multiplex PCR reads anew with MiXCR; each CDR3 protein has one entry. The sample has fewer than 400,000 distinct CDR3 sequences; approximately 14% are singletons. Sample: blood. The receptors here all came from a young woman with Graves' hyperthyroidism that later progressed to Graves' ophthalmopathy.

This clonotype appeared a few times. J is TRBJ2-2 and V is TRBV25-1; weak D call: TRBD2 (5 bases). V shed 1 base and J shed 1 base, with 7 bases lying between them. Looked up from germline, CDR1 is MGHDK and CDR2 is SYGVNS. The CDR3 runs 15 residues. The DNA of the CDR3 is TGTGCCAGCAGTGAATCTCGGGGGAACACCGGGGAGCTGTTTTTT. Encoded protein: CASSESRGNTGELFF.

This clonotype was seen more than once but under ten times. The chain is built from TRBV4-3 and TRBJ1-3; D not resolved. V was trimmed by 1 base and J by 1 base, leaving 14 bases between them. Germline V lookup: CDR1 LGHNA, CDR2 YSLEER. The CDR3 has 17 residues. The CDR3 DNA sequence: TGCGCCAGCAGCCAAGGTATACAGCAGACTTCTGGAAACACCATATATTTT. It is translated as CASSQGIQQTSGNTIYF.

This clonotype has ten or more counts. The J gene is TRBJ1-4, the V gene TRBV6-1; D not resolved. Trimming took 6 bases from V and 5 from J, leaving 13 bases between them. The CDR3 has 14 amino acids. Germline V CDR1 and CDR2: MNHNS, SASEGT. CDR3 in amino acids: CASSYLTGNEKLFF. The CDR3 DNA follows: TGTGCCAGCAGCTACCTAACGGGGAATGAAAAACTGTTTTTT.

This clonotype has only a few counts. The chain has TRBV28 and TRBJ1-1; D possibly corresponds to TRBD1 (5 bases). CDR3 length: 13 residues. Germline loops: CDR1 MDHEN, CDR2 SYDVKM. V was trimmed by 7 bases and J by 0 bases, leaving 9 bases between them. The CDR3 DNA follows: TGTGCCAGCAACGGGGGGTTGAACACTGAAGCTTTCTTT. Residues: CASNGGLNTEAFF.